The 13 T cell receptor beta chains presented below share a single source sample, sequenced in a study of blood T cell repertoires in COVID-19. Repertoires were generated with immunoSEQ multiplex PCR, while TCRdb's copy carries only in-frame clones and drops some. The sample lists around 35,000 clones; 75% to 90% were seen once. The sample was peripheral blood. These receptors were obtained from a human donor in a cohort sampled during active COVID-19.

V usage is TRBV6-2 or TRBV6-3 and J usage is TRBJ1-5, with TRBD1 matching 7 bases. The CDR3 covers 17 residues. CDR1 and CDR2 (germline): MNHEY, SVGEGT. V shed 5 bases, J shed 2 bases, and the junction held 12 bases outside the gene matches. CDR3 residues: CASSKWLSQGGNQPQHF. CDR3 nucleotide sequence: TGTGCCAGCAGTAAGTGGTTGAGTCAGGGGGGCAATCAGCCCCAGCATTTT.

The rearrangement uses TRBV3-1 (or the pseudogene TRBV3-2) and TRBJ1-2; the match to TRBD1 covers 8 bases. V lost 4 bases, J lost 1 base, and 5 bases stayed unmatched. CDR3 length: 15 amino acids. Germline loops: CDR1 LGHDT, CDR2 YNNKEL (reference sequence). CDR3 nucleotide sequence: TGTGCCAGCAGCCCCCGGGACAGGTTTAACTATGGCTACACCTTC. Amino acid sequence: CASSPRDRFNYGYTF.

V is TRBV7-9 and J is TRBJ2-1; 8 bases are a match to TRBD2. J was trimmed by 6 bases and V by 5 bases; bases with no gene match: 9. The CDR3 extends over 15 amino acids. CDR1 and CDR2 (germline): SEHNR, FQNEAQ (reference sequence). CDR3 amino acids: CASSPYPSGGNEQFF. The CDR3 nucleotides are TGTGCCAGCAGCCCATACCCGAGCGGGGGCAATGAGCAGTTCTTC.

The V gene is TRBV7-9, the J gene TRBJ2-3; TRBD1 matches at 7 bases. There are 14 residues in the CDR3. The trim removed 4 bases at V and 0 bases at J, leaving 1 base unmatched. Per the germline V gene, CDR1 is SEHNR and CDR2 is FQNEAQ (reference sequence). The CDR3 DNA sequence: TGTGCCAGCAGCTCGACAGGGAGCACAGATACGCAGTATTTT. Translation gives CASSSTGSTDTQYF. The full variable domain, its missing parts supplied by reference TRBV7-9 and TRBJ2-3, is DTGVSQNPRHKITKRGQNVTFRCDPISEHNRLYWYRQTLGQGPEFLTYFQNEAQLEKSRLLSDRFSAERPKGSFSTLEIQRTEQGDSAMYLCASSSTGSTDTQYFGPGTRLTVL.

The V and J genes are TRBV5-1 and TRBJ2-4; 9 nucleotides agree with TRBD1. This CDR3 spans 14 amino acids. Germline V gene lookup returns CDR1 SGHRS and CDR2 YFSETQ. The trim removed 3 bases at V and 6 bases at J, leaving 4 bases unmatched. The CDR3 sequence is CASSSTGGANIQYF. The CDR3 bases are TGCGCCAGCAGCTCGACAGGGGGGGCAAACATTCAGTACTTC.

The chain is built from TRBV5-1 and TRBJ1-4, with unresolved D. V was trimmed by 3 bases and J by 2 bases, leaving 8 bases between them. CDR3 length: 14 amino acids. CDR1 is SGHRS, CDR2 YFSETQ, per germline. In DNA form, the CDR3 reads TGCGCCAGCAGCTACAGTGAGACTAATGAAAAACTGTTTTTT. This translates into CASSYSETNEKLFF. Variable domain in full (rest from reference TRBV5-1 and TRBJ1-4): KAGVTQTPRYLIKTRGQQVTLSCSPISGHRSVSWYQQTPGQGLQFLFEYFSETQRNKGNFPGRFSGRQFSNSRSEMNVSTLELGDSALYLCASSYSETNEKLFFGSGTQLSVL.

The chain recombines TRBV4-3 with TRBJ2-3; 8 bases line up with TRBD2. This CDR3 has 19 amino acids. V was clipped by 5 bases and J by 3 bases; unmatched bases: 19. The V gene's germline CDR1 is LGHNA and CDR2 YSLEER. The CDR3 spells CASSVDYQRGRRGTDTQYF. CDR3 nucleotide sequence: TGCGCCAGCAGCGTAGATTACCAGCGGGGGAGACGGGGGACAGATACGCAGTATTTT.

This sequence joins TRBV4-1 and TRBJ2-7; 7 nucleotides match TRBD1. CDR3 size: 17 residues. V lost 6 bases, J lost 3 bases, and 17 bases stayed unmatched. Germline V CDR1 and CDR2: MGHRA, YSYEKL. The CDR3 protein is CASSLITGTAFDYEQYF. The CDR3 coding sequence is TGCGCCAGCAGTCTTATAACCGGGACAGCGTTCGACTACGAGCAGTACTTC.

This rearrangement joins TRBV9 to TRBJ1-3; D is undetermined. This CDR3 is 15 amino acids long. In germline, CDR1 is SGDLS, CDR2 YYNGEE. Trimming removed 4 bases from V and 0 bases from J, with 11 bases in between. CDR3 sequence: CASSPPYSSGNTIYF. CDR3 sequence (DNA): TGTGCCAGCAGCCCCCCCTACAGCTCTGGAAACACCATATATTTT.

The rearrangement uses TRBV10-2 and TRBJ2-7; 12 bases align to TRBD2. V shed 0 bases and J 4 bases; nucleotides not matched to a gene: 1. The length of the CDR3 is 15 residues. The germline V gene has CDR1 WSHSY and CDR2 SAAADI. CDR3 residues: CASSESLAGGYEQYF. The CDR3, as DNA: TGCGCCAGCAGTGAGTCACTAGCGGGAGGTTACGAGCAGTACTTC.

This clone showed up just once. The V gene is TRBV6-2 or TRBV6-3, the J gene TRBJ2-3, with 10 bases aligning to TRBD2. CDR1 and CDR2 from the germline V gene are MNHEY and SVGEGT. The CDR3 spans 17 residues. With 2 bases clipped from V and 4 bases from J, the junction kept 9 bases outside the gene matches. CDR3 residues: CASSYRLAGGLPDTQYF. CDR3 in DNA: TGTGCCAGCAGTTACCGGTTAGCGGGAGGCCTCCCAGATACGCAGTATTTT.

The CDR3, as DNA: TGTGCCACCAGAAGGGACAGGTCTGCGCTCTACGAGCAGTACTTC. Translating gives CATRRDRSALYEQYF. The chain is built from TRBV15 and TRBJ2-7; 8 nucleotides align to TRBD1. Germline V gene data show CDR1 as LNHNV and CDR2 as YYDKDF (reference sequence). The CDR3 has 15 amino acids. V shed 6 bases, J shed 3 bases, and the junction held 10 bases outside the gene matches.

In this sample, this clone turned up a few times. The chain employs TRBV30 and TRBJ1-1; D remains ambiguous. The CDR3 contains 11 residues. Trimming removed 4 bases at V and 14 bases at J, with 17 bases between. In germline, CDR1 is GTSNPN, CDR2 SVGIG (reference sequence). The CDR3 reads CAWIAGVGRFF. The CDR3 region has the DNA TGTGCCTGGATAGCTGGGGTCGGGAGGTTCTTT.